This passage covers 19 T cell receptor beta chains from one sample sequenced in a study of immune evolution from preneoplasia to lung adenocarcinoma. The table came from immunoSEQ multiplex PCR; TCRdb's copy has only in-frame clones and leaves some out. The sample lists about 4,300 clones; around four fifths were seen once. The sequenced sample consisted of FFPE minimally invasive lung adenocarcinoma tissue. These receptors originate from a person aged 55-80 years with lung adenocarcinoma.

This chain links TRBV10-1 with TRBJ2-3; 7 bases match TRBD1. V dropped 9 bases and J dropped 5; count of bases not matched to a gene: 11. Per germline, CDR1 WNHNN and CDR2 SYGVQD (reference sequence). The CDR3 covers 14 residues. The CDR3 coding sequence is TGCGCCAGTCCCGTCGGTCACAGGGGAGATACGCAGTATTTT. Residues: CASPVGHRGDTQYF.

V and J are TRBV30 and TRBJ2-2, with 8 bases lining up with TRBD1. This CDR3 has 14 amino acids. Germline loops: CDR1 GTSNPN, CDR2 SVGIG (reference sequence). J lost 6 bases, V lost 1 base, and 4 bases had no gene match. This CDR3 is CAWSARGRAGELFF. The CDR3 DNA follows: TGTGCCTGGAGTGCCAGGGGGCGGGCCGGGGAGCTGTTTTTT.

The V call is TRBV5-1, the J call TRBJ2-1; the D gene is possibly TRBD1 (6 bases). The germline gives CDR1 SGHRS, CDR2 YFSETQ. The CDR3 loop spans 14 amino acids. Trimming removed 0 bases at V and 6 bases at J, with 10 bases between. The CDR3 DNA sequence: TGCGCCAGCAGCTTGGTACAGGGACCCAATGAGCAGTTCTTC. It is translated as CASSLVQGPNEQFF.

V usage is TRBV9 and J usage is TRBJ2-3; D not resolved. V lost 0 bases, J lost 4 bases, and 12 bases lay in between. Germline V gene lookup returns CDR1 SGDLS and CDR2 YYNGEE. The CDR3 totals 15 residues. Here the CDR3 reads CASSVGPLPADTQYF. The CDR3 DNA is TGTGCCAGCAGCGTAGGACCCCTCCCGGCAGATACGCAGTATTTT.

V is TRBV4-2 and J is TRBJ2-2; 8 bases align to TRBD1. The CDR3 contains 17 residues. Germline CDR1 reads LGHNA; CDR2 reads YNFKEQ. Trimming at V came to 4 bases and at J to 4 bases, leaving 11 bases not matched to a gene. The CDR3 DNA is TGTGCCAGCAGCCCTTGGACCGACAGGGGAGGCACCGGGGAGCTGTTTTTT. Translating gives CASSPWTDRGGTGELFF.

This sequence joins TRBV18 and TRBJ2-1, with TRBD2 matching 9 bases. J was trimmed by 9 bases and V by 0 bases; bases with no gene match: 0. The CDR3 has 13 residues. The V gene's germline CDR1 is KGHSH and CDR2 LQKENI. The CDR3 bases are TGTGCCAGCTCACCACCTAGCGGGAGTGAGCAGTTCTTC. It yields the protein CASSPPSGSEQFF.

The chain uses TRBV10-3 and TRBJ1-2; TRBD1 is a possible D gene (5 bases). The CDR3 runs 14 residues. Germline V gene sequence: CDR1 ENHRY, CDR2 SYGVKD. The V end was cut by 3 bases, the J end by 4 bases, with 12 bases between. DNA of the CDR3: TGTGCCATCAGTGATCCGGGTAGGGGCTATGGCTACACCTTC. As protein: CAISDPGRGYGYTF.

The CDR3 is CASSPGQGDTEAFF. CDR3 DNA: TGCGCCAGCAGCCCGGGACAGGGAGACACTGAAGCTTTCTTT. The V and J genes are TRBV5-1 and TRBJ1-1; 9 nucleotides line up with TRBD1. V dropped 4 bases and J dropped 3; count of bases not matched to a gene: 4. Germline V CDR1 and CDR2: SGHRS, YFSETQ. CDR3 length equals 14 residues. The full variable domain, in which reference TRBV5-1 and TRBJ1-1 provide the parts outside the CDR3, is KAGVTQTPRYLIKTRGQQVTLSCSPISGHRSVSWYQQTPGQGLQFLFEYFSETQRNKGNFPGRFSGRQFSNSRSEMNVSTLELGDSALYLCASSPGQGDTEAFFGQGTRLTVV.

V and J are TRBV7-6 and TRBJ1-3; D possibly corresponds to TRBD1 (5 bases). V lost 6 bases to trimming and J lost 2 bases, with 23 bases between them. Per germline, CDR1 SGHVS and CDR2 FNYEAQ. The length of the CDR3 is 18 residues. This CDR3 reads CASRGGGASAFPGNTIYF. In DNA, the CDR3 is TGTGCCAGCAGGGGCGGTGGGGCGAGTGCTTTTCCTGGAAACACCATATATTTT. Full variable domain (rest looked up from reference TRBV7-6 and TRBJ1-3): GAGVSQSPRYKVTKRGQDVALRCDPISGHVSLYWYRQALGQGPEFLTYFNYEAQQDKSGLPNDRFSAERPEGSISTLTIQRTEQRDSAMYRCASRGGGASAFPGNTIYFGEGSWLTVV.

J is TRBJ2-7 and V is TRBV27; TRBD1 might be the D (6 bases). Trimming stripped 3 bases from V and 7 bases from J, with 22 bases between. CDR1 is MNHEY, CDR2 SMNVEV, per germline (reference sequence). The CDR3 sequence is 16 residues long. CDR3 protein: CASSFGQPRIAFEQYF. In nucleotides, the CDR3 is TGTGCCAGCAGTTTCGGACAGCCCCGGATCGCTTTTGAGCAGTACTTC.

This clone showed up just once. The V gene is TRBV27, the J gene TRBJ2-3; D ambiguous. This CDR3 contains 13 residues. Per germline, CDR1 MNHEY and CDR2 SMNVEV (reference sequence). The V end was cut by 6 bases, the J end by 2 bases, with 9 bases between. The CDR3, as DNA: TGTGCCAGCAGGCCCACTGCCACAGATACGCAGTATTTT. As protein: CASRPTATDTQYF.

The CDR3 region is CASSLGPAEQYF. CDR3 DNA: TGTGCCAGCAGCTTAGGACCTGCGGAGCAGTACTTC. The chain carries TRBV11-2 and TRBJ2-7; D not resolved. The V gene's germline CDR1 is SGHAT and CDR2 FQNNGV. The V gene lost 1 base and the J gene lost 7 bases, with 8 bases spanning the gap. This CDR3 comprises 12 residues. The variable domain in full, with the rest retrieved from reference TRBV11-2 and TRBJ2-7, is EAGVAQSPRYKIIEKRQSVAFWCNPISGHATLYWYQQILGQGPKLLIQFQNNGVVDDSQLPKDRFSAERLKGVDSTLKIQPAKLEDSAVYLCASSLGPAEQYFGPGTRLTVT.

The genes are TRBV19 and TRBJ2-7; D is ambiguous. V was clipped by 6 bases and J by 0 bases, with 9 bases between them. The length of the CDR3 is 13 residues. Germline V CDR1 and CDR2: LNHDA, SQIVND (reference sequence). CDR3 loop: CASRDASSYEQYF. The CDR3, as DNA: TGTGCCAGTAGGGACGCTAGCTCCTACGAGCAGTACTTC.

The rearrangement uses TRBV4-1 and TRBJ1-2, with TRBD1 as a possible D gene (5 bases). Germline CDR1 and CDR2: MGHRA and YSYEKL. The CDR3 loop spans 16 amino acids. V lost 0 bases, J lost 5 bases, and 16 bases lay in between. CDR3 coding DNA: TGCGCCAGCAGCCAAGATTCCGGCCAGGGAAAATATGGCTACACCTTC. Amino acids: CASSQDSGQGKYGYTF.

This chain connects TRBV28 to TRBJ1-2; TRBD1 is a possible D gene (5 bases). Germline V CDR1 and CDR2: MDHEN, SYDVKM. V was cut by 2 bases and J by 7 bases, with 14 bases left in between. This CDR3 comprises 14 residues. CDR3 residues: CASSLGLGVGGYTF. The DNA of the CDR3 is TGTGCCAGCAGTTTAGGATTAGGGGTTGGTGGCTACACCTTC.

This chain joins TRBV6-5 and TRBJ1-3, with D unresolved. Trimming removed 6 bases at V and 6 bases at J, with 6 bases between. This CDR3 spans 11 amino acids. The germline CDR1 and CDR2 sequences are MNHEY and SVGAGI. Here the CDR3 DNA reads TGTGCCAGCAGCGAAGCAAACACCATATATTTT. It is translated as CASSEANTIYF.

The V call is TRBV5-6, the J call TRBJ1-1; 7 bases line up with TRBD1. J was trimmed by 12 bases and V by 2 bases; bases with no gene match: 7. There are 12 residues in the CDR3. Germline assignment: CDR1 SGHDT and CDR2 YYEEEE. The CDR3 sequence is CASSFPQGRSFF. The CDR3 DNA sequence: TGTGCCAGCAGCTTCCCACAGGGGAGATCTTTCTTT.

The chain recombines TRBV19 with TRBJ1-5; D is unclear. Germline V gene data show CDR1 as LNHDA and CDR2 as SQIVND (reference sequence). This CDR3 region has 14 residues. V dropped 4 bases and J dropped 2 bases, with 9 bases sitting between them. CDR3 protein: CASSREGGNQPQHF. CDR3 bases: TGTGCCAGTAGTAGAGAGGGAGGCAATCAGCCCCAGCATTTT.

The chain combines TRBV7-3 with TRBJ1-2; 8 nucleotides align to TRBD1. Germline assignment: CDR1 SGHTA and CDR2 FQGTGA. The CDR3 runs 15 residues. Trimming at V came to 0 bases and at J to 3 bases, leaving 3 bases not matched to a gene. The CDR3 nucleotides are TGTGCCAGCAGCTTAACAGGGACAGGTTACTATGGCTACACCTTC. This encodes CASSLTGTGYYGYTF. Complete variable domain (other parts from reference TRBV7-3 and TRBJ1-2): GAGVSQTPSNKVTEKGKYVELRCDPISGHTALYWYRQSLGQGPEFLIYFQGTGAADDSGLPNDRFFAVRPEGSVSTLKIQRTERGDSAVYLCASSLTGTGYYGYTFGSGTRLTVV.